This is a list of T cell receptor beta chains from one sample in a study of cytomegalovirus exposure and HLA in healthy donors. TCRdb's table, derived via immunoSEQ multiplex PCR, lists solely in-frame clones and lacks some. This sample has more than 100,000 clones, with 65% to 90% found just once. The sequencing sample was made of PBMCs. The source of these receptors is a man under 40 in good health and CMV-seronegative. CDR3s leave out the opening cysteine and the closing phenylalanine or tryptophan.

CDR3,J,V
ASRDIVSYEQY,TRBJ2-7,TRBV28
SSRAGAGDTQY,TRBJ2-3,TRBV7-9
ASGTGGEQY,TRBJ2-7,TRBV6-1
SVETPGQTRAF,TRBJ1-1,TRBV29-1
ASSPGLRSSPLH,TRBJ1-6,TRBV7-8
ASSQVFRTGVTCYT,TRBJ1-2,TRBV4-3
ASSLGRSGGDYGYT,TRBJ1-2,TRBV5-1
ASRPGRGVEAF,TRBJ1-1,TRBV7-6
ASSVQGENSPLH,TRBJ1-6,TRBV5-1
ASTTTGGRGGELF,TRBJ2-2,TRBV28
ASSQPRRGQGGSGANVLT,TRBJ2-6,TRBV4-3
ASSQDPTPYGYT,TRBJ1-2,TRBV4-2
ASSPGGPETQY,TRBJ2-5,TRBV19
ASSFGGGEFQPQH,TRBJ1-5,TRBV5-4
ASSLGGGEAF,TRBJ1-1,TRBV18